This T cell receptor beta chain was identified during a study of T cells after yellow fever vaccination. This clonotype has a handful of counts. Its antigen is not known. Study-wide results and limits: Peak timing came faster in the weaker secondary response, day 5 versus 15. Once the booster was given, most primary-vaccination clones reappeared, at around 96% for CD4 and around 90% for CD8.

As TCR cDNA was made by 5'RACE template switching, a universal primer site and UMIs were added. Each CDR3 protein is one row after TCRdb ran MiXCR on the 5' RACE reads. The sample carries some 120,000 distinct CDR3 sequences, 13% to 15% recorded once. The V gene's germline CDR1 is MNHNY and CDR2 SVGAGI (reference sequence). The CDR3 length is 16 residues. J was trimmed by 2 bases and V by 0 bases; bases with no gene match: 3. The chain is built from TRBV6-6 and TRBJ2-1; TRBD2 matches 8 bases. This material consisted of CD8+ T cells sorted from PBMCs, taken 5 days after the yellow fever booster vaccination. The receptor was derived from a young man who received the YFV17D yellow fever vaccine. CDR3 residues: CASSYSAGGAYNEQFF. CDR3 coding DNA: TGTGCCAGCAGTTACTCGGCGGGGGGAGCCTACAATGAGCAGTTCTTC.